This T cell receptor beta chain was identified during a study of OX40 agonist ivuxolimab in advanced cancers. Study-level findings and limits: CD8+ T cells showed, on average, more clonal expansion than CD4+ cells.

Assay used: immunoSEQ multiplex PCR; TCRdb lists only in-frame clones, some missing. In the table there are fewer than 65,000 clones, 70% to 80% of which are singletons. CDR1 is MNHEY, CDR2 SMNVEV, per germline (reference sequence). After removal of 2 bases from V and 6 bases from J, the junction contained 5 bases not matched to a gene. The CDR3 has 14 residues. Patients were ruled out by autoimmune disease history or systemic immunosuppression. This clone was picked up a small number of times. The antigen is undetermined. The material was CD4+ or CD8+ T cells sorted from blood, obtained in a trial of the OX40 agonist ivuxolimab. V and J are TRBV27 and TRBJ2-7, with 9 bases matching TRBD1. The clonotype originates from an adult with an advanced solid tumor such as melanoma, head and neck, liver or kidney cancer. Here the CDR3 reads CASSLKGTGSEQYF. CDR3 DNA: TGTGCCAGCAGTTTAAAGGGGACAGGGAGCGAGCAGTACTTC.